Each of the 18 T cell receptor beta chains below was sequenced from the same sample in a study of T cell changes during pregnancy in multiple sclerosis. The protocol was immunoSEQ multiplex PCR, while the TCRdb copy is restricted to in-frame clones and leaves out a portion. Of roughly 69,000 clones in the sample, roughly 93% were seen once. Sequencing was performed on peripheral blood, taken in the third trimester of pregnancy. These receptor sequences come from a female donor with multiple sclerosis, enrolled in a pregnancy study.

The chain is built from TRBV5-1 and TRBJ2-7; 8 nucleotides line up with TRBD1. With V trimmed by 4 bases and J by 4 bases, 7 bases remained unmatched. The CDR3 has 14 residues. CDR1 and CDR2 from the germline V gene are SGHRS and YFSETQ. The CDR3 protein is CASSLDRASYEQYF. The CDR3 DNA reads TGCGCCAGCAGCCTGGACAGGGCGTCGTACGAGCAGTACTTC.

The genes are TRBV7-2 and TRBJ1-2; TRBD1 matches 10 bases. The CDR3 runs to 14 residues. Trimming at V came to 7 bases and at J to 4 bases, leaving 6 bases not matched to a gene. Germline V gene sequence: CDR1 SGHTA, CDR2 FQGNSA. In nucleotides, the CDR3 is TGTGCCAGCACCCCGGGACAGGGGACCTATGGCTACACCTTC. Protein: CASTPGQGTYGYTF. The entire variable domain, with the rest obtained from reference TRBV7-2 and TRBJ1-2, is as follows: GAGVSQSPSNKVTEKGKDVELRCDPISGHTALYWYRQSLGQGLEFLIYFQGNSAPDKSGLPSDRFSAERTGGSVSTLTIQRTQQEDSAVYLCASTPGQGTYGYTFGSGTRLTVV.

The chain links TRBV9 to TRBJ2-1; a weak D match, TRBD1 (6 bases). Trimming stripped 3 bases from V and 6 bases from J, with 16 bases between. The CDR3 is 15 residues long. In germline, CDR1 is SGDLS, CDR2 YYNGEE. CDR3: CASSATGFLVNEQFF. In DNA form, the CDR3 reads TGTGCCAGCAGCGCTACAGGGTTTTTGGTCAATGAGCAGTTCTTC. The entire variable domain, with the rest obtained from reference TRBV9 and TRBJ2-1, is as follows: DSGVTQTPKHLITATGQRVTLRCSPRSGDLSVYWYQQSLDQGLQFLIQYYNGEERAKGNILERFSAQQFPDLHSELNLSSLELGDSALYFCASSATGFLVNEQFFGPGTRLTVL.

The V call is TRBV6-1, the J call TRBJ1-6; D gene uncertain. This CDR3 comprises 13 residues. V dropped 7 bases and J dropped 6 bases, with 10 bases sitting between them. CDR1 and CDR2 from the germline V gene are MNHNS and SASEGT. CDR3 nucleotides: TGTGCCAGCAAGGCGGAGGCTAATTCACCCCTCCACTTT. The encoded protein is CASKAEANSPLHF.

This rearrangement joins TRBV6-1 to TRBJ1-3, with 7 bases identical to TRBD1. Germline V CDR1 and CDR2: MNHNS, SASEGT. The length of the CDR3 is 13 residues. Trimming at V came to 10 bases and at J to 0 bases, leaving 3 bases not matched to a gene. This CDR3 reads CATQGDSGNTIYF. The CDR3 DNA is TGTGCCACCCAGGGGGACTCTGGAAACACCATATATTTT.

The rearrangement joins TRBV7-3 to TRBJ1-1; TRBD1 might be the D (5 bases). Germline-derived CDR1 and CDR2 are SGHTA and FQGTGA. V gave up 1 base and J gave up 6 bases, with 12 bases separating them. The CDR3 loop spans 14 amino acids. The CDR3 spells CASSLIPGGAEAFF. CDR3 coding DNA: TGTGCCAGCAGCTTAATCCCCGGGGGGGCTGAAGCTTTCTTT.

The CDR3: CASSPAGTSYSYEQYF. Here the CDR3 DNA reads TGTGCCAGCAGCCCGGCTGGGACTTCCTACTCCTACGAGCAGTACTTC. This sequence joins TRBV9 and TRBJ2-7; perhaps TRBD2 as D (6 bases). The CDR3 runs to 16 residues. With 4 bases removed from V and 0 bases from J, the gap between germline ends came to 17 bases. Germline-derived CDR1 and CDR2 are SGDLS and YYNGEE.

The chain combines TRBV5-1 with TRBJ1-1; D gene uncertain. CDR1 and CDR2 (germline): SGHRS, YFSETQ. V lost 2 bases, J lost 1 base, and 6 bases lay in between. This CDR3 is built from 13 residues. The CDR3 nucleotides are TGCGCCAGCAGCTTTACCAGGAACACTGAAGCTTTCTTT. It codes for CASSFTRNTEAFF. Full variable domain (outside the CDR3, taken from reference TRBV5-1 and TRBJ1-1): KAGVTQTPRYLIKTRGQQVTLSCSPISGHRSVSWYQQTPGQGLQFLFEYFSETQRNKGNFPGRFSGRQFSNSRSEMNVSTLELGDSALYLCASSFTRNTEAFFGQGTRLTVV.

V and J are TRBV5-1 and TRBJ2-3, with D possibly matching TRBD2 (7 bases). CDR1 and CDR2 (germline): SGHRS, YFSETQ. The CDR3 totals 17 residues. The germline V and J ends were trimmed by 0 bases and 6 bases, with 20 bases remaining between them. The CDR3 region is CASSLELRGAGGDTQYF. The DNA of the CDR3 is TGCGCCAGCAGCTTGGAACTTCGGGGGGCCGGCGGGGATACGCAGTATTTT.

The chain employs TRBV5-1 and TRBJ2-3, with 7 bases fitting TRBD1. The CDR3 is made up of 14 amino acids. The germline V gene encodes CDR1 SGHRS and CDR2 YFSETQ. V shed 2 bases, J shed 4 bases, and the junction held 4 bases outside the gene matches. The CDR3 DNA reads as TGCGCCAGCAGCTTCTCAGGGGGATCAGATACGCAGTATTTT. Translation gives CASSFSGGSDTQYF. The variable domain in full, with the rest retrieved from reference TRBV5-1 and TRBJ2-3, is KAGVTQTPRYLIKTRGQQVTLSCSPISGHRSVSWYQQTPGQGLQFLFEYFSETQRNKGNFPGRFSGRQFSNSRSEMNVSTLELGDSALYLCASSFSGGSDTQYFGPGTRLTVL.

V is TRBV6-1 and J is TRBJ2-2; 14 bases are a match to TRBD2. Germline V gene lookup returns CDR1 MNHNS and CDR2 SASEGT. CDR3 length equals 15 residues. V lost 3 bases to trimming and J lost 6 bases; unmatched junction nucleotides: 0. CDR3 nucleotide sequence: TGTGCCAGCAGTGAGGGACTAGCGGGGGCCGGGGAGCTGTTTTTT. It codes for CASSEGLAGAGELFF.

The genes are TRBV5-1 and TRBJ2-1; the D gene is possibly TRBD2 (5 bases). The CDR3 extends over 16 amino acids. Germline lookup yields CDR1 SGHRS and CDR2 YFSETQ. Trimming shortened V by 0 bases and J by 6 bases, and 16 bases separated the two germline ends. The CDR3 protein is CASSLVYRGSLNEQFF. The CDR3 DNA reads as TGCGCCAGCAGCTTGGTGTATCGGGGATCCCTCAATGAGCAGTTCTTC.

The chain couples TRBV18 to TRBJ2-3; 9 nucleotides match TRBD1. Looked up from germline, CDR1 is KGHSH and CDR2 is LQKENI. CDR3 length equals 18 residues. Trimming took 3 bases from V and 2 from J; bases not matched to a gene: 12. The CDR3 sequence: CASSPKGAGTGSTDTQYF. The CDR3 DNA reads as TGTGCCAGCTCACCCAAGGGAGCCGGGACAGGGTCCACAGATACGCAGTATTTT.

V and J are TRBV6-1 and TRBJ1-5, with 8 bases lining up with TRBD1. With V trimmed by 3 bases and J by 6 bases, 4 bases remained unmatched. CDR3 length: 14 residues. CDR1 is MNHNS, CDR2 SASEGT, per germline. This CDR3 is CASSDSGGGQPQHF. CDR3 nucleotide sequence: TGTGCCAGCAGTGACTCAGGGGGCGGTCAGCCCCAGCATTTT.

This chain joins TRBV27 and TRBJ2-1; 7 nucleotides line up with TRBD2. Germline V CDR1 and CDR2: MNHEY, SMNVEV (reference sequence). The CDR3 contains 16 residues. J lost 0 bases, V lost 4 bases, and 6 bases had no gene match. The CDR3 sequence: CASSSSSGYSYNEQFF. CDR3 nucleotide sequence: TGTGCCAGCAGTTCCTCTAGCGGATACTCCTACAATGAGCAGTTCTTC.

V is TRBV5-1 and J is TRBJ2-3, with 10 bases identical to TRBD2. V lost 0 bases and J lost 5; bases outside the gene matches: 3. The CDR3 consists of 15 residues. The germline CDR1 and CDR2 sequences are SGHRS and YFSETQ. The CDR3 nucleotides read TGCGCCAGCAGCTTGGAGCGGGGGGGCCAAGATACGCAGTATTTT. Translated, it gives CASSLERGGQDTQYF.

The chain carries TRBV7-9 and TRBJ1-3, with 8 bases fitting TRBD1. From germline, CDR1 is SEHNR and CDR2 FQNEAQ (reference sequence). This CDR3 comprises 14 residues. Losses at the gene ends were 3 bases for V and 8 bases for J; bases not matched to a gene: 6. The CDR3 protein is CASSFGQGVDTIYF. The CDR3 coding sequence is TGTGCCAGCAGCTTCGGACAGGGTGTAGACACCATATATTTT.

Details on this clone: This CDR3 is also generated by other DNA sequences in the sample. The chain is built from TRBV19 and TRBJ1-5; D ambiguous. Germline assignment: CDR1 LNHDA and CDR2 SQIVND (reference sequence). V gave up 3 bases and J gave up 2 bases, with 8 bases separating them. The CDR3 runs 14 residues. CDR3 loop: CASSILRGNQPQHF. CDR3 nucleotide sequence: TGTGCCAGTAGTATCCTCCGTGGCAATCAGCCCCAGCATTTT. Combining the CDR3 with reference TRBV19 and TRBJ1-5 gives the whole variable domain DGGITQSPKYLFRKEGQNVTLSCEQNLNHDAMYWYRQDPGQGLRLIYYSQIVNDFQKGDIAEGYSVSREKKESFPLTVTSAQKNPTAFYLCASSILRGNQPQHFGDGTRLSIL.